One and the same sample provided the 4 T cell receptor beta chains below, sequenced in a study of T cell responses to AZD1222 COVID-19 vaccine. The method was immunoSEQ multiplex PCR; TCRdb's version includes in-frame clones alone and lacks a portion of them. The sample has about 89,000 clones, about 86% seen once. The specimen comprised peripheral blood, sampled 28 days after the second AZD1222 dose. The receptors shown here come from an adult who received the AZD1222 COVID-19 vaccine.

The chain combines TRBV7-8 with TRBJ2-7; 8 bases are shared with TRBD1. The CDR3 has 14 amino acids. Trimming took 5 bases from V and 5 from J; bases not matched to a gene: 8. Germline V lookup: CDR1 SGHVS, CDR2 FQNEAQ. CDR3 region: CASSTRQGRHEQYF. In DNA form, the CDR3 reads TGTGCCAGCAGCACCCGACAGGGGCGGCACGAGCAGTACTTC.

This clone was detected only a few times. J is TRBJ1-3 and V is TRBV2; D gene uncertain. CDR1 and CDR2 from the germline V gene are SNHLY and FYNNEI. This CDR3 is 14 amino acids long. The ends were cut back, 2 bases at V and 5 bases at J, with 10 bases in the middle. The CDR3 sequence is CASSEIPSRNTIYF. The CDR3 DNA reads TGTGCCAGCAGTGAAATCCCGTCCCGAAACACCATATATTTT.

The chain links TRBV6-5 to TRBJ1-3, with D tentatively TRBD1 (5 bases). CDR3 size: 14 residues. Trimming pared 7 bases from V and 4 bases from J, leaving 14 bases between. In germline, CDR1 is MNHEY, CDR2 SVGAGI. The CDR3 loop is CASTPPGSGNTIYF. The CDR3, as DNA: TGTGCCAGCACCCCCCCAGGGTCGGGAAACACCATATATTTT.

The CDR3 loop is CASSFFYLGELFF. CDR3 in DNA: TGTGCCAGCAGTTTCTTCTACCTCGGGGAGCTGTTTTTT. This rearrangement joins TRBV27 to TRBJ2-2; D is ambiguous. CDR1 and CDR2 (germline): MNHEY, SMNVEV (reference sequence). Trimming pared 3 bases from V and 7 bases from J, leaving 9 bases between. This CDR3 comprises 13 residues.